This T cell receptor (beta chain) was recorded in a study of T-cell memory formation after mild COVID-19. About the study: The TCR clusters were mostly specific to one donor. Overall study results and limits: CD4+ contracting clones were found mainly in CM and EM, and CD8+ ones in EMRA. Clones that contracted from day 15 to 85 had balanced CD4/CD8; later expanders were CD4+ biased. Certain responding clones were present in pre-infection memory, suggesting participation of cross-reactive memory.

Per germline, CDR1 MDHEN and CDR2 SYDVKM. The CDR3 is 15 amino acids. V was clipped by 6 bases and J by 2 bases; unmatched bases: 6. For this clonotype: Its antigen remains unidentified.

TCRdb reprocessed the 5' RACE reads via MiXCR and lists one record per CDR3 protein. This sample has approximately 240,000 distinct CDR3 sequences, with 16% found just once. The material sequenced was PBMCs or a T cell subset sorted from them (not recorded which). The J gene is TRBJ2-1, the V gene TRBV28; 8 nucleotides agree with TRBD2. The clonotype comes from a man in his late teens or twenties who had mild COVID-19 (a few samples of this study predate the infection). Cell type and time point are not known. The CDR3 DNA is TGTGCCAGCAGCCCGGGGGGGCCGGCCTACAATGAGCAGTTCTTC. Its translation: CASSPGGPAYNEQFF.